The rows below give T cell receptor beta chains drawn from one sample of a study of blood T cell repertoires in COVID-19. Profiling relied on immunoSEQ multiplex PCR, and the TCRdb table lists in-frame clones only, not all of them. This sample has fewer than 70,000 clones, with more than 85% found just once. Sequencing was performed on peripheral blood. Source of these receptors: a man in his fifties with active COVID-19. The CDR3 runs from the conserved cysteine through the conserved F or W. The D gene is left open where the match is weak. Rows give clone size only sometimes, using once, few, many, or a class for an expanded clone.

>TRBJ1-5|13|NA|TRBV10-3|NA
TGTGCCATCAGTGAGTATCAGGATCAGCCCCAGCATTTT
CAISEYQDQPQHF
>TRBJ2-1|17|NA|TRBV5-1|TRBD2
TGCGCCAGCAGCTTCCGGGTCGGTAGCGGGAGGGCCGGAGAGCAGTTCTTC
CASSFRVGSGRAGEQFF
>TRBJ1-5|15|NA|TRBV6-1|NA
TGTGCCAGCAGTGACCCGGGAAACCCTCCATCGCCCCAGCATTTT
CASSDPGNPPSPQHF
>TRBJ1-1|14|NA|TRBV5-1|NA
TGCGCCAGCAGCTTGGGCGGCCAAGCGACTGAAGCTTTCTTT
CASSLGGQATEAFF
>TRBJ2-2|14|NA|TRBV6-5|TRBD1
TGTGCCAGCAGGGGCAGGGGGCAGGCCGGGGAGCTGTTTTTT
CASRGRGQAGELFF
>TRBJ1-2|15|NA|TRBV7-2|NA
TGTGCCAGCAGCTCGCGGGGCCGGGACGTCGGGGGCTACACCTTC
CASSSRGRDVGGYTF
>TRBJ1-6|14|NA|TRBV19|NA
TGTGCCAGTAGTATAGAACCACGGAGTGGGCCCCTCCACTTT
CASSIEPRSGPLHF
>TRBJ2-3|17|NA|TRBV11-2|NA
TGTGCCAGCAGCTTGGGTGCCTGGCTAGCTAGCACAGATACGCAGTATTTT
CASSLGAWLASTDTQYF
>TRBJ2-1|17|NA|TRBV6-2/TRBV6-3|TRBD2
TGTGCCAGCAGTTACTCGAGGGGCAGCGGGGCCTACAATGAGCAGTTCTTC
CASSYSRGSGAYNEQFF
>TRBJ2-1|15|NA|TRBV5-1|NA
TGCGCCAGCAGCTTGGTACTGGGGAGCGGCAAAGAGCAGTTCTTC
CASSLVLGSGKEQFF
>TRBJ1-1|16|NA|TRBV19|NA
TGTGCCAGTAGTATAGGAACAGGAGGGTTTAACCCTGAAGCTTTCTTT
CASSIGTGGFNPEAFF
>TRBJ1-6|15|NA|TRBV28|TRBD1
TGTGCCAGCAGGTCCGACAGGGTAGGAGGATCACCCCTCCACTTT
CASRSDRVGGSPLHF
>TRBJ1-1|16|NA|TRBV25-1|TRBD1
TGTGCCAGCAGTGAATCCTGGACAGGTCAATTCACTGAAGCTTTCTTT
CASSESWTGQFTEAFF
>TRBJ2-5|15|NA|TRBV27|TRBD1
TGTGCCAGCAGGACCGGGACAGGGGTCCAAGAGACCCAGTACTTC
CASRTGTGVQETQYF
>TRBJ1-2|16|few|TRBV4-1|NA
TGCGCCAGCAGCCAAGACCCCATGACAGTCAACTATGGCTACACCTTC
CASSQDPMTVNYGYTF
>TRBJ1-5|19|NA|TRBV28|TRBD1
TGTGCCAGCAGTTTAAGGGCCGGTGCACGGGACAGGGGGCTTCAGCCCCAGCATTTT
CASSLRAGARDRGLQPQHF
>TRBJ2-1|13|once|TRBV7-9|NA
TGTGCCAGCAGCCTGACCCAGGGAAATGAGCAGTTCTTC
CASSLTQGNEQFF
>TRBJ2-7|16|NA|TRBV2|TRBD1
TGTGCCAGCACTAACAGAGGGGGACAGATCTCCTACGAGCAGTACTTC
CASTNRGGQISYEQYF
>TRBJ1-2|12|NA|TRBV2|NA
TGTGCCAGCAGGGGTAGCAGGGCTGGCTACACCTTC
CASRGSRAGYTF
>TRBJ2-7|15|NA|TRBV4-3|NA
TGCGCCAGCAGCCAAGTCCTTTCCGTAACCTACGAGCAGTACTTC
CASSQVLSVTYEQYF
>TRBJ2-7|15|NA|TRBV5-1|TRBD1
TGCGCCAGCTCTGCTCGCGACAGGGGGCTTCGAGAGCAGTACTTC
CASSARDRGLREQYF
>TRBJ2-7|15|NA|TRBV27|TRBD2
TGTGCCAGCAGGTTAGGCGGGAGCCCCAGGCACGAGCAGTACTTC
CASRLGGSPRHEQYF
>TRBJ1-1|16|NA|TRBV10-3|TRBD1
TGTGCCATCAGTGAGTCCGGGACAGGGCAGAACACTGAAGCTTTCTTT
CAISESGTGQNTEAFF
>TRBJ2-5|14|NA|TRBV28|TRBD2
TGTGCCAGCGGAACTAGCGGGAGCGTTGAGACCCAGTACTTC
CASGTSGSVETQYF
>TRBJ2-7|13|once|TRBV19|TRBD1
TGTGCCAGTAGAGGGGGCGGATCCTACGAGCAGTACTTC
CASRGGGSYEQYF
>TRBJ1-1|13|NA|TRBV28|NA
TGTGCCAGCACGCAGGGTCGGAACACTGAAGCTTTCTTT
CASTQGRNTEAFF
>TRBJ2-3|13|NA|TRBV6-5|TRBD1
TGTGCCAGCAGACAGGGGACCACAGATACGCAGTATTTT
CASRQGTTDTQYF
>TRBJ1-1|15|NA|TRBV19|TRBD1
TGTGCCAGTAGTATATCAGACAGGGTTGGCACTGAAGCTTTCTTT
CASSISDRVGTEAFF
>TRBJ2-7|14|NA|TRBV28|NA
TGTGCCAGCAGTTCAGGTCGCGAGACCTACGAGCAGTACTTC
CASSSGRETYEQYF
>TRBJ2-7|16|NA|TRBV6-1|TRBD2
TGTGCCAGCAGTGAATTCTGGACTAGCGGGGGATACGAGCAGTACTTC
CASSEFWTSGGYEQYF
>TRBJ1-1|14|NA|TRBV24-1|NA
TGTGCCACCATTGACCCACAGGGCAACACTGAAGCTTTCTTT
CATIDPQGNTEAFF
>TRBJ2-3|17|NA|TRBV3-1/TRBV3-2|NA
TGTGCCAGCAGCCAACCTAGGGGAAGGGGTGGCACAGATACGCAGTATTTT
CASSQPRGRGGTDTQYF
>TRBJ2-1|17|NA|TRBV19|TRBD1
TGTGCCAGTAGTACGGCGGGACAGGCTCCGCCATACAATGAGCAGTTCTTC
CASSTAGQAPPYNEQFF
>TRBJ1-5|14|NA|TRBV6-2/TRBV6-3|NA
TGTGCCAGCAGTTTTCACGGACTCAATCAGCCCCAGCATTTT
CASSFHGLNQPQHF
>TRBJ2-3|12|NA|TRBV7-2|NA
TGTGCCAGCAGCCGGGGGTCGGATACGCAGTATTTT
CASSRGSDTQYF
>TRBJ2-5|14|NA|TRBV9|NA
TGTGCCAGCAGCCCCCCACCGGAGCTGGAGACCCAGTACTTC
CASSPPPELETQYF
>TRBJ2-2|15|NA|TRBV6-4|NA
TGTGCCAGCAGTGTGGACAGAGCAAACACCGGGGAGCTGTTTTTT
CASSVDRANTGELFF
>TRBJ2-3|16|NA|TRBV27|NA
TGTGCCAGCAGCCCGTACGGGGGAAGAGCCACAGATACGCAGTATTTT
CASSPYGGRATDTQYF
>TRBJ1-2|14|NA|TRBV5-4|TRBD1
TGTGCCAGCAGCCACAGGGGAGGTAACTATGGCTACACCTTC
CASSHRGGNYGYTF
>TRBJ2-7|15|few|TRBV27|TRBD2
TGTGCCAGCAGTCTCGGGACTAGCGGCTCCTACGAGCAGTACTTC
CASSLGTSGSYEQYF
>TRBJ1-2|14|NA|TRBV4-1|NA
TGCGCCAGCAGCCAAGATCCCACTAACTATGGCTACACCTTC
CASSQDPTNYGYTF
>TRBJ2-7|15|NA|TRBV19|NA
TGTGCCAGTAGTATAGCACAGGGAATATCCTACGAGCAGTACTTC
CASSIAQGISYEQYF
>TRBJ2-1|14|NA|TRBV4-1|TRBD2
TGCGCCAGCAGCCAATTCCCGGGGGGTCGGGAGCAGTTCTTC
CASSQFPGGREQFF
>TRBJ2-2|15|NA|TRBV6-5|NA
TGTGCCAGCAGCTACCGGGACACTTTCACCGGGGAGCTGTTTTTT
CASSYRDTFTGELFF
>TRBJ1-1|14|NA|TRBV27|NA
TGTGCCAGCAGTCTCTTAGGACAGAGAGGGGAAGCTTTCTTT
CASSLLGQRGEAFF
>TRBJ1-1|14|NA|TRBV2|NA
TGTGCCAGCAGTCCCAGGGAAATGAACACTGAAGCTTTCTTT
CASSPREMNTEAFF
>TRBJ2-1|16|NA|TRBV10-3|TRBD2
TGTGCCATCACCGGAGCCAGCGGGAGGGCCGGGGATGAGCAGTTCTTC
CAITGASGRAGDEQFF
>TRBJ1-1|15|NA|TRBV6-2/TRBV6-3|NA
TGTGCCAGCAGTTATTCGGGGAGAGGAGACACTGAAGCTTTCTTT
CASSYSGRGDTEAFF
>TRBJ2-1|15|NA|TRBV10-1|TRBD2
TGCGCCAGCACTGGGCTTGCGGGAGGGGAGGGTGAGCAGTTCTTC
CASTGLAGGEGEQFF
>TRBJ1-2|15|NA|TRBV3-1/TRBV3-2|NA
TGTGCCAGCAGCCGTGGGGCGGAGTCCTCCTATGGCTACACCTTC
CASSRGAESSYGYTF
>TRBJ1-5|14|NA|TRBV15|TRBD1
TGTGCCACCAGCAGCGACAGGGTCGGGCAGCCCCAGCATTTT
CATSSDRVGQPQHF
>TRBJ2-3|15|NA|TRBV12-5|NA
TGTGCTAGTGGGATTGAGGTCCCCCTCACAGATACGCAGTATTTT
CASGIEVPLTDTQYF
>TRBJ2-2|17|NA|TRBV5-1|TRBD1
TGCGCCAGCAGCTTGACAAGACAGGGGGCTGGCACCGGGGAGCTGTTTTTT
CASSLTRQGAGTGELFF
>TRBJ1-6|14|few|TRBV3-1/TRBV3-2|NA
TGTGCCAGCAGCCAAATACCCAGCGCTTCACCCCTCCACTTT
CASSQIPSASPLHF
>TRBJ2-5|14|NA|TRBV9|NA
TGTGCCAGCAGCGTAGGAAGAGCCCAAGAGACCCAGTACTTC
CASSVGRAQETQYF
>TRBJ2-5|17|NA|TRBV5-1|TRBD2
TGCGCCAGCAGCTTGGGTCCTAGCGGGAGGGCCGGAGAGACCCAGTACTTC
CASSLGPSGRAGETQYF
>TRBJ2-3|16|NA|TRBV7-2|TRBD2
TGTGCCTCGAGACCCCCAGGGACTAGCGCGACAGATACGCAGTATTTT
CASRPPGTSATDTQYF